Listed below are T cell receptor beta chains from one sample, sequenced in a study of neoadjuvant anti-PD-1 for oral cavity cancer. Method: immunoSEQ multiplex PCR; TCRdb's copy keeps in-frame clones and lacks some. Among over 65,000 clones, approximately 85% were seen once, and the ten largest hold approximately 3%. Here the sequenced sample was PBMCs, taken after nivolumab (anti-PD-1) treatment. These receptors came from a person aged 40 to 85 with oral cavity squamous cell carcinoma. Both conserved end residues are part of each CDR3. Fields, in order: clone size, V gene, D gene, J gene, CDR3 DNA, CDR3 protein. A D gene is named only where the DNA matches it firmly. Not every row has a clone size; where given, it reads once, few, many or a size class.

.	TRBV10-3	.	TRBJ1-3	TGTGCCACCACGGGGGACCGCTCTGGAAACACCATATATTTT	CATTGDRSGNTIYF
.	TRBV18	.	TRBJ2-7	TGTGCCAGCTCTCCCAGGGGACTCCCCACCGAGGCTGAACAGTACTTC	CASSPRGLPTEAEQYF
.	TRBV7-6	.	TRBJ2-2	TGTGCCAGCAGCTTAAACGGTCACACCGGGGAGCTGTTTTTT	CASSLNGHTGELFF
.	TRBV30	.	TRBJ2-7	TGTGCCTGGAGTGTTAAGGGCACCTACGAGCAGTACTTC	CAWSVKGTYEQYF
.	TRBV28	TRBD1	TRBJ2-7	TGTGCCAGCAGTTTAAGTCGGGAAAGACAGGGCCCCTACGAGCAGTACTTC	CASSLSRERQGPYEQYF
.	TRBV6-5	.	TRBJ1-1	TGTGCCAGCAGTTACTCGAACACTGAAGCTTTCTTT	CASSYSNTEAFF
.	TRBV6-5	.	TRBJ1-5	TGTGCCAGCAGTTCGTACAGGGAAGGGGATCAGCCCCAGCATTTT	CASSSYREGDQPQHF
.	TRBV28	TRBD2	TRBJ2-7	TGTGCCAGCAGTTTTTCGGCTAGCGGCTCCTACGAGCAGTACTTC	CASSFSASGSYEQYF
.	TRBV9	TRBD2	TRBJ2-1	TGTGCCAGCAGCGTAGTTTTAGCGGGAGGGAGGAACAATGAGCAGTTCTTC	CASSVVLAGGRNNEQFF
.	TRBV19	.	TRBJ1-1	TGTGCCAGTAGTATCATGGGGGGGGCCACTGAAGCTTTCTTT	CASSIMGGATEAFF
once	TRBV29-1	TRBD1	TRBJ1-2	TGCAGCGTTGAAGCCCTTGGCAGGGGGGACTATGGCTACACCTTC	CSVEALGRGDYGYTF
medium-sized	TRBV28	.	TRBJ1-5	TGTGCCAGCAGTTTGGGGTTGAGCAATCAGCCCCAGCATTTT	CASSLGLSNQPQHF
.	TRBV19	TRBD2	TRBJ2-1	TGTGCCAGTAGTCCCCACGCCCTAGCGGACCTCTACAATGAGCAGTTCTTC	CASSPHALADLYNEQFF
.	TRBV19	.	TRBJ2-3	TGTGCCAGTAGTATAATGGGGGGACGGACGCAGTATTTT	CASSIMGGRTQYF
.	TRBV5-5	.	TRBJ2-1	TGTGCCAGCAGCTTGCAGGCCAATGAGCAGTTCTTC	CASSLQANEQFF
.	TRBV6-5	.	TRBJ1-4	TGTGCCAGCTCGCCGGACAGCCGGGGTGAAAAACTGTTTTTT	CASSPDSRGEKLFF
.	TRBV6-6	.	TRBJ2-3	TGTACCGTGAGGGGATCTAGCACAGATACGCAGTATTTT	CTVRGSSTDTQYF
.	TRBV11-2	.	TRBJ2-5	TGTGCCAGCAGAGGATCCCCCGCGGAGACCCAGTACTTC	CASRGSPAETQYF
.	TRBV5-1	TRBD1	TRBJ2-1	TGCGCCAGCAGCTCCGGACAGGCCTACAATGAGCAGTTCTTC	CASSSGQAYNEQFF
.	TRBV18	.	TRBJ2-3	TGTGCCAGCTCGACAACTAGCACAGATACGCAGTATTTT	CASSTTSTDTQYF
.	TRBV5-1	.	TRBJ1-2	TGCGCCAGCAGCTTGGATGGGGACGATGGCTACACCTTC	CASSLDGDDGYTF
once	TRBV28	.	TRBJ2-1	TGTGCCAGCAGTAGGGCAGATTATTACAATGAGCAGTTCTTC	CASSRADYYNEQFF
.	TRBV6-5	.	TRBJ1-5	TGTGCCAGCAGCCGCGGATCTAGCAATCAGCCCCAGCATTTT	CASSRGSSNQPQHF
once	TRBV10-3	.	TRBJ1-5	TGTGCCATCAGTCTACAGGGCAATCAGCCCCAGCATTTT	CAISLQGNQPQHF
.	TRBV27	TRBD2	TRBJ2-7	TGTGCCAGCAGTCCCACGGGGGGATACTCCTACGAGCAGTACTTC	CASSPTGGYSYEQYF
.	TRBV25-1	TRBD1	TRBJ1-2	TGTGCCAGCGGGGACAGCCTCAACTATGGCTACACCTTC	CASGDSLNYGYTF
.	TRBV28	.	TRBJ2-4	TGTGCCAGCAGTACTCCTAAAAGCATTCAGTACTTC	CASSTPKSIQYF
.	TRBV2	.	TRBJ2-1	TGTGCCAGCAGTGGGGCGGCGAATGAGCAGTTCTTC	CASSGAANEQFF
few	TRBV14	.	TRBJ2-1	TGTGCCAGCAGCCAAGCGGTTCGTGGGAGTAGTAGGAATGAGCAGTTCTTC	CASSQAVRGSSRNEQFF
.	TRBV7-9	TRBD2	TRBJ2-7	TGTGCCAGCAGCTCCGGACTAGCGGGGAACTCCTACGAGCAGTACTTC	CASSSGLAGNSYEQYF
.	TRBV19	TRBD2	TRBJ2-1	TGTGCCAGTAGTATCATAGCGGGAGTGAGCTCCTACAATGAGCAGTTCTTC	CASSIIAGVSSYNEQFF
.	TRBV7-2	.	TRBJ2-7	TGTGCCAGCAGCTTAGATTTAAAGCGGCAGTACTTC	CASSLDLKRQYF
.	TRBV19	TRBD2	TRBJ2-1	TGTACCAGTAGTATAGGAGGGACTAGCGGGACCCCGATCGCTCTGAATGAGCAGTTCTTC	CTSSIGGTSGTPIALNEQFF
.	TRBV30	TRBD2	TRBJ2-7	TGTGCCTGGAGGGTCTCCGGGACTAGCTCAGAGCAGTACTTC	CAWRVSGTSSEQYF
once	TRBV19	.	TRBJ1-1	TGTGCCAGTAGCCGTGGACCGATTGAAGCTTTCTTT	CASSRGPIEAFF
.	TRBV2	.	TRBJ1-5	TGTGCCAGCAGTGTCGGCCCCCAACAGCCCCAGCATTTT	CASSVGPQQPQHF
.	TRBV5-8	.	TRBJ1-1	TGTGCCAGCAGCCCAGGACGAAGCAGGGGCACTGAAGCTTTCTTT	CASSPGRSRGTEAFF
.	TRBV30	.	TRBJ1-5	TGTGCCTGGAGTGCTCGGGGCGGGACACTTTATAGCAATCAGCCCCAGCATTTT	CAWSARGGTLYSNQPQHF
once	TRBV19	.	TRBJ2-3	TGTGCCAGTAGTATTTGGGCCGTCAGCACAGATACGCAGTATTTT	CASSIWAVSTDTQYF
.	TRBV6-5	TRBD1	TRBJ2-1	TGTGCCAGCAGTACCGACAGGGAACGGCAGTTCTTC	CASSTDRERQFF
.	TRBV30	.	TRBJ1-1	TGTGCCTGGAAGGCCTCCCTGAACACTGAAGCTTTCTTT	CAWKASLNTEAFF
.	TRBV6-5	TRBD1	TRBJ1-2	TGTGCCAGCAGTTACGGGACAGTCAATCAGGGCTACACCTTC	CASSYGTVNQGYTF
.	TRBV7-2	.	TRBJ2-1	TGTGCCAGCACCGGGACTCCCGGTTTCAATGAGCAGTTCTTC	CASTGTPGFNEQFF
.	TRBV29-1	.	TRBJ1-2	TGCAGCGTTGAAGGGACCGAGAACTATGGCTACACCTTC	CSVEGTENYGYTF
.	TRBV5-1	.	TRBJ1-1	TGCGCCAGCAGCTTAGGGAATATGAACACTGAAGCTTTCTTT	CASSLGNMNTEAFF
.	TRBV28	.	TRBJ2-2	TGTGCCAGCAGTTTGGCAGGGAACACCGGGGAGCTGTTTTTT	CASSLAGNTGELFF
.	TRBV4-1	TRBD1	TRBJ1-5	TGCGCCAGCAGCCAAGGATCCGGACAGGGGGTAAATCAGCCCCAGCATTTT	CASSQGSGQGVNQPQHF
.	TRBV5-1	.	TRBJ1-4	TGCGCCAGCAGCTTGGCCGGGGGAAAACTGTTTTTT	CASSLAGGKLFF
.	TRBV5-6	.	TRBJ2-2	TGTGCCAGCTCTAAAGGGCTGAACACCGGGGAGCTGTTTTTT	CASSKGLNTGELFF
.	TRBV27	TRBD1	TRBJ1-2	TGTGCCAGCAGTTTATCGGGGACAGGGACTCGGGGCTACACCTTC	CASSLSGTGTRGYTF
.	TRBV19	TRBD1	TRBJ1-4	TGTGCCAGTACCCACTTGGACAGGGGGCGTGAAAAACTGTTTTTT	CASTHLDRGREKLFF
few	TRBV9	TRBD2	TRBJ2-2	TGTGCCAGCAGCGTGGCGGGAGGGTCAACCGGGGAGCTGTTTTTT	CASSVAGGSTGELFF
.	TRBV29-1	TRBD2	TRBJ2-1	TGCAGCGCGAAAACCTTGACTAGCGCGTCGTACAATGAGCAGTTCTTC	CSAKTLTSASYNEQFF
.	TRBV19	.	TRBJ1-2	TGTGCCAGTACCGAAGGGCCGAATGGCTACACCTTC	CASTEGPNGYTF
.	TRBV2	.	TRBJ2-3	TGTGCCAGCAGTCCCCTGACTAGTAGCGGGCAGTATTTT	CASSPLTSSGQYF